This is a list of T cell receptor beta chains from one sample in a study of post-analysis software for immune sequencing data. Each CDR3 protein gets one entry after TCRdb re-called the PCR reads with MiXCR. The sample yields 550,000 to 700,000 distinct CDR3 sequences, around 47% seen once. The sequencing input was blood. Every receptor here comes from a girl under 18 with multiple sclerosis. Each CDR3 is given with its conserved first and last residue. A D gene is named only where the DNA matches it firmly. Clone size is stated in some rows and not others, as once, few, many or a class when expanded.

abundance	v_gene	j_gene	d_gene	CDR3aa	CDR3nt
NA	TRBV5-1	TRBJ2-6	NA	CASSWEAGVLSGANVLTF	TGCGCCAGCAGTTGGGAGGCAGGGGTCCTGTCTGGGGCCAACGTCCTGACTTTC
NA	TRBV20-1	TRBJ1-4	NA	CSASHLGNEKLFF	TGCAGTGCAAGCCACCTGGGGAATGAAAAACTGTTTTTT
few	TRBV7-2	TRBJ1-5	NA	CASSSVEFQPQHF	TGTGCCAGCAGCTCCGTTGAATTTCAGCCCCAGCATTTT
NA	TRBV10-3	TRBJ2-7	TRBD2	CATQPASGKHEQYF	TGTGCCACCCAGCCGGCTAGCGGGAAGCACGAGCAGTACTTC
NA	TRBV12-3/TRBV12-4	TRBJ2-3	TRBD2	CASRPSGAGADTQYF	TGTGCCAGCAGACCAAGCGGGGCCGGGGCAGATACGCAGTATTTT
NA	TRBV29-1	TRBJ2-7	TRBD1	CSVEYRGTYEQYF	TGCAGCGTTGAATACAGGGGTACCTACGAGCAGTACTTC
NA	TRBV4-1	TRBJ1-5	NA	CASSPGQGRRIHQPQHF	TGCGCCAGCAGCCCAGGTCAAGGCAGACGAATCCATCAGCCCCAGCATTTT
NA	TRBV5-1	TRBJ2-5	NA	CASSLQGRTQETQYF	TGCGCCAGCAGCTTGCAGGGACGGACACAAGAGACCCAGTACTTC
few	TRBV12-3/TRBV12-4	TRBJ2-7	NA	CASIGLTGEQYF	TGTGCCAGCATTGGACTGACGGGGGAGCAGTACTTC
NA	TRBV4-1	TRBJ1-1	NA	CASSQGPAGGVNTEAFF	TGCGCCAGCAGCCAAGGACCCGCCGGGGGAGTGAACACTGAAGCTTTCTTT